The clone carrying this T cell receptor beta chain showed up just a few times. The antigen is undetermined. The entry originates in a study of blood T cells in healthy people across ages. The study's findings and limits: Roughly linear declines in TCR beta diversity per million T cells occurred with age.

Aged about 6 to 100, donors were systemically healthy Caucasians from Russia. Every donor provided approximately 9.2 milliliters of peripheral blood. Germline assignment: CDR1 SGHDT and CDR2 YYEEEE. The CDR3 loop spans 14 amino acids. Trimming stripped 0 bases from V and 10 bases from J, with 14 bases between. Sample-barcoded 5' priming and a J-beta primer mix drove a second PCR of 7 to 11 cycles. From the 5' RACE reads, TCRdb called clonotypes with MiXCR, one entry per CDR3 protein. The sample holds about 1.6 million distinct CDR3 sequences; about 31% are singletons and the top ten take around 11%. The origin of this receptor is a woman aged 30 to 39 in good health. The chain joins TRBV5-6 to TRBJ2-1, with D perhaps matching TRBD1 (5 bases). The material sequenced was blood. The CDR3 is CASSLGAGADEQFF. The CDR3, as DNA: TGTGCCAGCAGCTTGGGGGCTGGGGCAGACGAGCAGTTCTTC.